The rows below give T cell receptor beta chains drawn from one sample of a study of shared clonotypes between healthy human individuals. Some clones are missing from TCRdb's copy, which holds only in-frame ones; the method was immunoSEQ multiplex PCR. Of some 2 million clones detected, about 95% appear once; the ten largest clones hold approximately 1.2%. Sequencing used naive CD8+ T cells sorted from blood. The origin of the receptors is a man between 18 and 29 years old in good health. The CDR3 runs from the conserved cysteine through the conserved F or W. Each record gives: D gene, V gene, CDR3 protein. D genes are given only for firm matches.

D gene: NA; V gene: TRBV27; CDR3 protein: CASSPSGRGGEQYF
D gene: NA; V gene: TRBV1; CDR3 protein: CTSSHPLGTSGDTYEQYF
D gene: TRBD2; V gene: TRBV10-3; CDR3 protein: CAISESGLAVQETQYF
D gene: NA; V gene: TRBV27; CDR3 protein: CASSLWGGEETQYF
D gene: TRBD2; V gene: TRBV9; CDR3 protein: CASSVGAGTSYEQYF
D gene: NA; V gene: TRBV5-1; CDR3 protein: CASSGTGYEQYF
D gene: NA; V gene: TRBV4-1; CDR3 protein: CASSQNTEAFF
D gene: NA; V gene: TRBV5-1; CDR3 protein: CASSLGQKLTIYQPQHF
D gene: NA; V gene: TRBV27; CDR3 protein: CASSLQGEGEKLFF
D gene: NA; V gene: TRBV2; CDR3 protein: CASIRTPYNEQFF
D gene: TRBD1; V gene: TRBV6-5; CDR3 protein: CASSYAQGAGEQYF
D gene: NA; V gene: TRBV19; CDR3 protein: CASSISVRPDYEQYF
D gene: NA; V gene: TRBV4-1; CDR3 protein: CASSQDEGSSYEQYF
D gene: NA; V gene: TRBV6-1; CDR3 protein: CASSELRNQPQHF
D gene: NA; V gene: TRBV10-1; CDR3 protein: CASSEVGPYEQYF
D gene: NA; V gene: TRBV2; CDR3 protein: CASRPRGAPTQYF
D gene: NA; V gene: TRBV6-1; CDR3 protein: CASSDTGTAQETQYF
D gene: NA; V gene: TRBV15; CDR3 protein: CATSSALVDTQYF
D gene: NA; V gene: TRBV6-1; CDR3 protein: CASSELTESYEQYF
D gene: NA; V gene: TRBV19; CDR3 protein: CASSISPNTEAFF
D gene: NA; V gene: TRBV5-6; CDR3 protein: CASSPPSWQGLFGTDTQYF
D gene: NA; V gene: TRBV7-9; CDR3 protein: CASSNYRADGAATGETQYF
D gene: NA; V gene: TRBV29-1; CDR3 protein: CSVEGLDEDTEAFF
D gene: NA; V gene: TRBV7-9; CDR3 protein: CASSSLGHRSPFEEQYF
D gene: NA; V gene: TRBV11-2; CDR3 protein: CASSLEVGLNNQPQHF
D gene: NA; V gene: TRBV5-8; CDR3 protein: CASCVTLASEQFF
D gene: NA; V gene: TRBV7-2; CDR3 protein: CASSFPITGPNTEAFF
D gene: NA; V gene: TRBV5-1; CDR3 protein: CASSLLGTSNTEAFF
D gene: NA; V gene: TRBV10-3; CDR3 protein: CAIRSTDTQYF
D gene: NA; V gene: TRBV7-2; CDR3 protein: CASSFPHLVAAQETQYF
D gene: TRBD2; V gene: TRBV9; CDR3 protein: CASSVGASGGATAYEQYF
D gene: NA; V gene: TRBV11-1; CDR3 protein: CASSSRFLSYNEQFF
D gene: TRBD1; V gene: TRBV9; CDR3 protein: CASSAGQGMGAEAFF
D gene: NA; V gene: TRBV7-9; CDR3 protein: CAGVPTGNTIYF
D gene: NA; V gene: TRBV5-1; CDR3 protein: CASSLDRSSYNSPLHF
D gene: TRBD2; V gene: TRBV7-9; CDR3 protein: CASSPGLAGSSYEQYF
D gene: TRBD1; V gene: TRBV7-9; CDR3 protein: CASSSRDRGVTPEQYF
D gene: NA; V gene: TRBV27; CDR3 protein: CASSFGDSNQPQHF
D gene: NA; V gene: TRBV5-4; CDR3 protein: CASSFSGYNTGELFF
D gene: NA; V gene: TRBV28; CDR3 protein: CASSTIHHALRDEGSYEQYF
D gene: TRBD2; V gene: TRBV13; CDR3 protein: CASSLGTSYSHEQYF
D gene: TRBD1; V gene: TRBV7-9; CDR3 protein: CASSLQGAGTDTQYF
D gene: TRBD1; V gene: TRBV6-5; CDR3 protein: CATQTGDLETQYF
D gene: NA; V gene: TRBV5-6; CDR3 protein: CASSLVSGYNEQFF
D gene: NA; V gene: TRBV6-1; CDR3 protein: CASSELRVPSGNTIYF
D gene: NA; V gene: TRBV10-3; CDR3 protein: CAISASGALDEQYF
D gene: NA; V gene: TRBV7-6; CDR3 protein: CASSLGESYEQYF
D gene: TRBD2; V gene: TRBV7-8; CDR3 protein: CASSSWGGFVDNEQFF
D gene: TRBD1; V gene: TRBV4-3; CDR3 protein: CASSPTGATSTDTQYF
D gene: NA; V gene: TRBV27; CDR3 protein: CASSFIKPGRSPLAYYNEQFF
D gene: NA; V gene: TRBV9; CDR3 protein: CASSPGQIYEQYF
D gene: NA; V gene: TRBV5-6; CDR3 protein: CASSIGVRGEQYF
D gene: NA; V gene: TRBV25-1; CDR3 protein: CASSEHGENTEAFF
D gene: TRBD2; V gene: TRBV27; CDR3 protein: CASSLLGRLAGVPDTQYF
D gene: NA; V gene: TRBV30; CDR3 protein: CAWSVMGTEAFF